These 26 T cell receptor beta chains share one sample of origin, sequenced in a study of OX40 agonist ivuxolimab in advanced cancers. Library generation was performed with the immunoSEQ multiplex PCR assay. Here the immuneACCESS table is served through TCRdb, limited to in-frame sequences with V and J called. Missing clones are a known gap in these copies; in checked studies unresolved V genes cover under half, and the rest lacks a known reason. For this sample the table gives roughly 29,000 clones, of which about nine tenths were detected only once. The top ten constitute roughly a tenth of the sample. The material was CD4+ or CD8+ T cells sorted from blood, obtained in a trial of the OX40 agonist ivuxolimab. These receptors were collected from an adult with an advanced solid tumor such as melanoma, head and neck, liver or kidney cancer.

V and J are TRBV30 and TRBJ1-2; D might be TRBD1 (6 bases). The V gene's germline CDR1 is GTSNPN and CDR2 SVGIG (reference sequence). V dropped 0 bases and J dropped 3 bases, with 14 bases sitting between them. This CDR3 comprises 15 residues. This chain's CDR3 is CAWSVMGAHYYGYTF. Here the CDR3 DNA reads TGTGCCTGGAGTGTAATGGGGGCGCATTACTATGGCTACACCTTC.

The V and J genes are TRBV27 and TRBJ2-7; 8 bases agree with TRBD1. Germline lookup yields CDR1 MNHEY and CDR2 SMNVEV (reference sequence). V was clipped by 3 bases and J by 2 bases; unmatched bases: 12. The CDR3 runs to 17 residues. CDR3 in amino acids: CASSFPLRDRPPYEQYF. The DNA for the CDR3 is TGTGCCAGCAGTTTCCCGCTCCGGGACAGGCCCCCCTACGAGCAGTACTTC.

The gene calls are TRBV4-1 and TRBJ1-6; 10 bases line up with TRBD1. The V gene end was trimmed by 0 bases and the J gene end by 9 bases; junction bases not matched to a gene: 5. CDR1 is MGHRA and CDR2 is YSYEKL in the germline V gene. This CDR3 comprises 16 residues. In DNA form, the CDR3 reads TGCGCCAGCAGCCAAGAAGAGGGGACAGGGGTTTCACCCCTCCACTTT. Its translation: CASSQEEGTGVSPLHF.

The CDR3 here is CASSLSTGGIEETQYF. The CDR3 nucleotides read TGTGCCAGTAGTCTATCGACAGGGGGCATTGAAGAGACCCAGTACTTC. The chain joins TRBV19 to TRBJ2-5; 10 bases match TRBD1. Unmatched junction bases numbered 9, after V lost 5 bases and J lost 3 bases. The CDR3 has 16 residues. The germline V gene has CDR1 LNHDA and CDR2 SQIVND (reference sequence).

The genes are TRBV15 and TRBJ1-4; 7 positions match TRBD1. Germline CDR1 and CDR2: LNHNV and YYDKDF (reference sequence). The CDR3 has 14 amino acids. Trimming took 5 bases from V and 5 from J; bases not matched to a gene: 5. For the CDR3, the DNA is TGTGCCACCAGCGACAGGGTGGGAAATGAAAAACTGTTTTTT. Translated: CATSDRVGNEKLFF.

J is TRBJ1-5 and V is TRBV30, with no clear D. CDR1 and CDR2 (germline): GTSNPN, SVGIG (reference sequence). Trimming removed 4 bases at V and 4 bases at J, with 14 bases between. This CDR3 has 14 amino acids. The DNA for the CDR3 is TGTGCCTGGACCCACACAAGTTCAAATCAGCCCCAGCATTTT. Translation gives CAWTHTSSNQPQHF.

The CDR3 DNA reads TGCGCCAGCAGCCAAAGGGCAGGGGGTGATTCGGAGACCCAGTACTTC. It yields the protein CASSQRAGGDSETQYF. This chain joins TRBV5-1 and TRBJ2-5; TRBD1 aligns across 7 bases. The V gene end was trimmed by 4 bases and the J gene end by 5 bases; junction bases not matched to a gene: 14. Germline values: CDR1 SGHRS, CDR2 YFSETQ. The CDR3 totals 16 residues.

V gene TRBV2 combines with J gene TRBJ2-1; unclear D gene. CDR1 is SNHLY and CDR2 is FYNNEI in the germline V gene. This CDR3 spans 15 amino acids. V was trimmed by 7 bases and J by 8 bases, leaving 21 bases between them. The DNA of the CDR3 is TGTGCCAGCACCCCCGGACCGAATTACCCGGATGAGCAGTTCTTC. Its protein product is CASTPGPNYPDEQFF.

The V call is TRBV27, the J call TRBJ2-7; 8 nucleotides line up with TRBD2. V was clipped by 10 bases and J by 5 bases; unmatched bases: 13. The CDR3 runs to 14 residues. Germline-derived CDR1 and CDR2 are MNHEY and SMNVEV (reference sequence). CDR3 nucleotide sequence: TGTGCCACCGGAGTCCTTAGCGGGGATCACGAGCAGTACTTC. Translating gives CATGVLSGDHEQYF.

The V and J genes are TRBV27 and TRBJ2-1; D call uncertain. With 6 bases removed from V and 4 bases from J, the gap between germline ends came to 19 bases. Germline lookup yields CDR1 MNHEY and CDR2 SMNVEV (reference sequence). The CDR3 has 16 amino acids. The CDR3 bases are TGTGCCAGCAGCCCCGAGTCGGCGCCCTATTACAATGAGCAGTTCTTC. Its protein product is CASSPESAPYYNEQFF.

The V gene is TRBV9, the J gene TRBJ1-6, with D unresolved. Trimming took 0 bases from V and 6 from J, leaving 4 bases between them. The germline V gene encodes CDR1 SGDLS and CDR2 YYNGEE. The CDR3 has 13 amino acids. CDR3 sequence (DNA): TGTGCCAGCAGCGTAGGGAGTAATTCACCCCTCCACTTT. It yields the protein CASSVGSNSPLHF. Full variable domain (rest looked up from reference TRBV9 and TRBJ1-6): DSGVTQTPKHLITATGQRVTLRCSPRSGDLSVYWYQQSLDQGLQFLIQYYNGEERAKGNILERFSAQQFPDLHSELNLSSLELGDSALYFCASSVGSNSPLHFGNGTRLTVT.

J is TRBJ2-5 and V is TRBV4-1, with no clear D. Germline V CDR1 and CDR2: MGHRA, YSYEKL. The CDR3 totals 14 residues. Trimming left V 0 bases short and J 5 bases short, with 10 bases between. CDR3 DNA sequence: TGCGCCAGCAGCCAAGATAGAGAGAGGGAGACCCAGTACTTC. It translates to CASSQDRERETQYF.

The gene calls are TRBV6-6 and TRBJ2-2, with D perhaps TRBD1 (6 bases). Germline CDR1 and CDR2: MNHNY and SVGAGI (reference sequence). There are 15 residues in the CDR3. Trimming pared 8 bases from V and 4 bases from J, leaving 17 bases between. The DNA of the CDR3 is TGTGCCAGCCAGGATGGGCAGGGGATCACCGGGGAGCTGTTTTTT. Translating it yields CASQDGQGITGELFF.

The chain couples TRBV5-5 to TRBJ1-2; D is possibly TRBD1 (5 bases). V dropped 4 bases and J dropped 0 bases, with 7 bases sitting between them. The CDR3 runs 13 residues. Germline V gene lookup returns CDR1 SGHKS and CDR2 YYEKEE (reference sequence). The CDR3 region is CASSVDTNYGYTF. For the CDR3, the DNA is TGTGCCAGCAGCGTGGACACTAACTATGGCTACACCTTC.

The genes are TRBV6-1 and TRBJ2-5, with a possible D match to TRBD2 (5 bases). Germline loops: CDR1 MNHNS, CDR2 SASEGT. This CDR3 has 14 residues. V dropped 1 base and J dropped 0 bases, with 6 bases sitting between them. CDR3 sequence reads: CASSEVANQETQYF. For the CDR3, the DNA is TGTGCCAGCAGTGAAGTAGCGAACCAAGAGACCCAGTACTTC.

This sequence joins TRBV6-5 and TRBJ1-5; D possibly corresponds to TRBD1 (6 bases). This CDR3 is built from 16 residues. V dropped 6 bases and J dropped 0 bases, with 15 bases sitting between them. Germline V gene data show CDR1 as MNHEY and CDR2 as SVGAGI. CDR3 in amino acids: CASSYGRGVSNQPQHF. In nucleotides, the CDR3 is TGTGCCAGCAGCTACGGGAGGGGGGTTAGCAATCAGCCCCAGCATTTT.

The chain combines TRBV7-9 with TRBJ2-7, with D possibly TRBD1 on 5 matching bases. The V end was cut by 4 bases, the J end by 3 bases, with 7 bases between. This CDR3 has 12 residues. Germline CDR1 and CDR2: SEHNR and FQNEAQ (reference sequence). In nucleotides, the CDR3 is TGTGCCAGCAGCTCAGGGTTCTACGAGCAGTACTTC. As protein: CASSSGFYEQYF.

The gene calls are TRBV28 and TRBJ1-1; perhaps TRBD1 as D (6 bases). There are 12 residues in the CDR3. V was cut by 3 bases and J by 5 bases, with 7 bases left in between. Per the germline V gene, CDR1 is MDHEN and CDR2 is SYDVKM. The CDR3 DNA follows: TGTGCCAGCAGTTTGGGGGCTACTGAAGCTTTCTTT. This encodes CASSLGATEAFF. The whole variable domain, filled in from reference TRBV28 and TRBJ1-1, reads DVKVTQSSRYLVKRTGEKVFLECVQDMDHENMFWYRQDPGLGLRLIYFSYDVKMKEKGDIPEGYSVSREKKERFSLILESASTNQTSMYLCASSLGATEAFFGQGTRLTVV.

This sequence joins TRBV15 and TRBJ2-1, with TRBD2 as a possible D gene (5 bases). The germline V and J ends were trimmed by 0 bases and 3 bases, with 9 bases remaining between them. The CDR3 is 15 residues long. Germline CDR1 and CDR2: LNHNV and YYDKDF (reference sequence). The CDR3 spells CATSRDRGSYNEQFF. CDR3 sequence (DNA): TGTGCCACCAGCAGAGATCGAGGGAGCTACAATGAGCAGTTCTTC.

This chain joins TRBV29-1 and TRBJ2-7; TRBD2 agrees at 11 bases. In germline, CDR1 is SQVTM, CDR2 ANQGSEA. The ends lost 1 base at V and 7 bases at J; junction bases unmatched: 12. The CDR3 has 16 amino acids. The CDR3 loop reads CSVEGRLAGGRSEQYF. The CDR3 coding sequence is TGCAGCGTTGAAGGGCGTTTAGCGGGGGGGCGGAGTGAGCAGTACTTC.

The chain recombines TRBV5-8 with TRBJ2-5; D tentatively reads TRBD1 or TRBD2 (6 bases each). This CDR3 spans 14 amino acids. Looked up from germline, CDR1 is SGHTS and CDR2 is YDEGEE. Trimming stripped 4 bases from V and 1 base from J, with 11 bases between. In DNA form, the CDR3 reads TGTGCCAGCAGCATAGGGGGGTCCCAAGAGACCCAGTACTTC. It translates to CASSIGGSQETQYF. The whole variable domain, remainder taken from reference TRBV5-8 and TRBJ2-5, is EAGVTQSPTHLIKTRGQQATLRCSPISGHTSVYWYQQALGLGLQFLLWYDEGEERNRGNFPPRFSGRQFPNYSSELNVNALELEDSALYLCASSIGGSQETQYFGPGTRLLVL.

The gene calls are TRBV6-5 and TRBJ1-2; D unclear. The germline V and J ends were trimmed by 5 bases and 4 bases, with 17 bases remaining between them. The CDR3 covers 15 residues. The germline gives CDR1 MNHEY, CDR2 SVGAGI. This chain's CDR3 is CASSNRRAVFYGYTF. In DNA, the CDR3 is TGTGCCAGCAGTAACCGACGGGCCGTCTTCTATGGCTACACCTTC.

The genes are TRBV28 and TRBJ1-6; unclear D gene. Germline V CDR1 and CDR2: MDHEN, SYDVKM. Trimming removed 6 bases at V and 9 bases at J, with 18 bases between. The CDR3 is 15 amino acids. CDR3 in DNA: TGTGCCAGCAGCACGAGAGAGGAGCCTAGTTCACCCCTCCACTTT. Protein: CASSTREEPSSPLHF.

The CDR3 reads CASSLWGTDTQYF. DNA of the CDR3: TGTGCCAGCAGTTTATGGGGCACAGATACGCAGTATTTT. The V call is TRBV27, the J call TRBJ2-3; D unclear. V was shortened by 1 base and J by 1 base, with 3 bases between the two germline ends. The CDR3 is made up of 13 amino acids. Germline loops: CDR1 MNHEY, CDR2 SMNVEV (reference sequence).

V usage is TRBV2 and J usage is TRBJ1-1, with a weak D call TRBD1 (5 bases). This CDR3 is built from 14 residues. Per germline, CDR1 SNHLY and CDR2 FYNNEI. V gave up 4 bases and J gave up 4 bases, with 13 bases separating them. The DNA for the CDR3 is TGTGCCAGCAGTGGCAGTTGGGGCTTCACTGAAGCTTTCTTT. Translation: CASSGSWGFTEAFF.

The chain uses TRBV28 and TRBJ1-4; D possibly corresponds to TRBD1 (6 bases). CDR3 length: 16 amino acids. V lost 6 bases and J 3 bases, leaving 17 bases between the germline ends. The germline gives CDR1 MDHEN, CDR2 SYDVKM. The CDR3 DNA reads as TGTGCCAGCAGCATATATACAGGGAGGTCTAATGAAAAACTGTTTTTT. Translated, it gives CASSIYTGRSNEKLFF. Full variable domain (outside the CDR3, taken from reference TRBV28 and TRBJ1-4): DVKVTQSSRYLVKRTGEKVFLECVQDMDHENMFWYRQDPGLGLRLIYFSYDVKMKEKGDIPEGYSVSREKKERFSLILESASTNQTSMYLCASSIYTGRSNEKLFFGSGTQLSVL.